The clone carrying this T cell receptor (beta chain) appeared a few times. Its antigen remains unknown. These data belong to a study of T cells in Graves' hyperthyroidism and ophthalmopathy. Whole-study findings and limits: The model anticipated ophthalmopathy a median about 7 months pre-onset.

What was amplified from RNA transcripts were TCR beta CDR3 regions. HTBI primers were the set used in a first-round RT-PCR of the TCR CDR3. Using its own MiXCR run on the multiplex PCR reads, TCRdb lists one record per CDR3 protein. The sample yields around 280,000 distinct CDR3 sequences, roughly an eighth seen once. The definition of stable Graves' hyperthyroidism was no ophthalmopathy progression within 18 months. Exclusion of a patient resulted from uncontrolled infection, other autoimmune disease, pregnancy or lactation. The CDR3 is 14 amino acids. V was trimmed by 5 bases and J by 8 bases, leaving 16 bases between them. Germline assignment: CDR1 WNHNN and CDR2 SYGVQD (reference sequence).

Sequenced sample: blood. The chain has TRBV10-1 and TRBJ2-1; no clear D. This clonotype was sampled from a woman aged 35 to 49 with Graves' hyperthyroidism. The CDR3 bases are TGCGCCAGCAGTATTACCAGGCTGGGCGATGAGCAGTTCTTC. Encoded protein: CASSITRLGDEQFF.